These T cell receptor beta chains were read from a single sample in a study of monozygotic twins with inflammatory bowel disease. TCRdb reprocessed the 5' RACE reads, with one entry per CDR3 protein and no DNA. The table lists some 440,000 distinct CDR3 sequences, with around 2.4% in the top ten. Sample: blood. The receptor set was obtained from a human donor with ulcerative colitis or Crohn's disease, or a healthy co-twin of an affected twin (not recorded which). The CDR3 runs from the conserved cysteine through the conserved F or W. Fields, in order: J gene, V gene, CDR3 protein.

J gene: TRBJ2-5; V gene: TRBV7-2; CDR3 protein: CASRYRQEATQYF
J gene: TRBJ2-1; V gene: TRBV20-1; CDR3 protein: CSAVRSDNEQFF
J gene: TRBJ2-7; V gene: TRBV20-1; CDR3 protein: CSASAPDNSYEQYF
J gene: TRBJ1-6; V gene: TRBV14; CDR3 protein: CASSQNYNSPLHF
J gene: TRBJ2-1; V gene: TRBV20-1; CDR3 protein: CSATGTSYYNEQFF
J gene: TRBJ2-6; V gene: TRBV20-1; CDR3 protein: CSAREQSRSGANVLTF
J gene: TRBJ2-7; V gene: TRBV25-1; CDR3 protein: CASSSSTVVSYEQYF
J gene: TRBJ1-2; V gene: TRBV3-1; CDR3 protein: CASSPLTGKESGYTF
J gene: TRBJ2-7; V gene: TRBV6-1; CDR3 protein: CASRRDRGPYEQYF
J gene: TRBJ2-1; V gene: TRBV2; CDR3 protein: CASTVSLQNNEQFF
J gene: TRBJ2-7; V gene: TRBV20-1; CDR3 protein: CSASAPGGLSYEQYF
J gene: TRBJ2-3; V gene: TRBV9; CDR3 protein: CASSVGLAGRDTQYF
J gene: TRBJ2-1; V gene: TRBV10-3; CDR3 protein: CAISAGVLANEQFF
J gene: TRBJ2-1; V gene: TRBV4-3; CDR3 protein: CASSYSGSNEQFF
J gene: TRBJ2-6; V gene: TRBV3-1; CDR3 protein: CASSQLHSGANVLTF
J gene: TRBJ1-5; V gene: TRBV7-2; CDR3 protein: CASSFRDTNQPQHF
J gene: TRBJ2-1; V gene: TRBV4-1; CDR3 protein: CASSRDRTGALGEQFF
J gene: TRBJ2-2; V gene: TRBV3-1; CDR3 protein: CASSQFGGGANTGELFF
J gene: TRBJ2-1; V gene: TRBV19; CDR3 protein: CASSIESGRGNEQFF
J gene: TRBJ2-2; V gene: TRBV7-8; CDR3 protein: CASSWQGKVGELFF
J gene: TRBJ2-7; V gene: TRBV6-2/TRBV6-3; CDR3 protein: CASSFGQGKQYF
J gene: TRBJ1-1; V gene: TRBV20-1; CDR3 protein: CSARGTGANTKAFF
J gene: TRBJ2-3; V gene: TRBV14; CDR3 protein: CASSHRTSGTRWTDTQYF
J gene: TRBJ2-7; V gene: TRBV6-2/TRBV6-3; CDR3 protein: CASSYGGSNYEQYF
J gene: TRBJ2-2; V gene: TRBV29-1; CDR3 protein: CSVGLGGENTGELFF
J gene: TRBJ1-2; V gene: TRBV29-1; CDR3 protein: CSVEAGGPYGYTF
J gene: TRBJ1-6; V gene: TRBV3-1; CDR3 protein: CASSQEKIKGAGSYNSPLHF
J gene: TRBJ2-2; V gene: TRBV15; CDR3 protein: CATSVGTEGGELFF
J gene: TRBJ2-1; V gene: TRBV24-1; CDR3 protein: CATPEGGSPRGRYNEQFF
J gene: TRBJ2-5; V gene: TRBV20-1; CDR3 protein: CSARMRGRASTTETQYF
J gene: TRBJ2-7; V gene: TRBV18; CDR3 protein: CASSPPAGGPTYEQYF
J gene: TRBJ2-7; V gene: TRBV6-5; CDR3 protein: CASSYSSGAHFYEQYF
J gene: TRBJ1-1; V gene: TRBV12-3/TRBV12-4; CDR3 protein: CASKLWTANTEAFF
J gene: TRBJ1-3; V gene: TRBV5-5; CDR3 protein: CASSFLAGNTIYF
J gene: TRBJ1-1; V gene: TRBV7-3; CDR3 protein: CASSSLPAGHPNTEAFF
J gene: TRBJ1-5; V gene: TRBV20-1; CDR3 protein: CSARVGADNQPQHF
J gene: TRBJ2-5; V gene: TRBV20-1; CDR3 protein: CSARVVKGPNQETQYF
J gene: TRBJ2-7; V gene: TRBV7-2; CDR3 protein: CASSLGPPGQGVYEQYF
J gene: TRBJ1-1; V gene: TRBV19; CDR3 protein: CASRSLGLSEAFF
J gene: TRBJ1-6; V gene: TRBV18; CDR3 protein: CASSPEIDPNSPLHF
J gene: TRBJ2-3; V gene: TRBV6-6; CDR3 protein: CASSTSGYTDTQYF
J gene: TRBJ2-1; V gene: TRBV6-1; CDR3 protein: CASSASGSSTLIYNEQFF
J gene: TRBJ2-3; V gene: TRBV6-5; CDR3 protein: CASSYLAGASTDTQYF
J gene: TRBJ1-4; V gene: TRBV18; CDR3 protein: CASSDREKLSF
J gene: TRBJ2-3; V gene: TRBV20-1; CDR3 protein: CSARGARDTQYF
J gene: TRBJ2-1; V gene: TRBV5-1; CDR3 protein: CASSGLANEQFF
J gene: TRBJ2-2; V gene: TRBV5-6; CDR3 protein: CASSLVGGTNTGELFF
J gene: TRBJ2-3; V gene: TRBV5-1; CDR3 protein: CASRRGTQSTDTQYF
J gene: TRBJ2-2; V gene: TRBV7-2; CDR3 protein: CASSLAFMRGKAGELFF
J gene: TRBJ2-3; V gene: TRBV4-2; CDR3 protein: CASSQEWAGGAADTQYF